The present TCR beta chain was sequenced within a study of cytomegalovirus exposure and HLA in healthy donors. PCR used 60 Vbeta primers and 13 Jbeta primers. TCRdb's copy holds only in-frame clones and misses some; the assay was immunoSEQ multiplex PCR. The table lists 50,000 or so clones, 81% of them singletons, with 2.5% in the top ten. The CDR3 consists of 11 residues. Germline V CDR1 and CDR2: DFQATT, SNEGSKA (reference sequence). V lost 0 bases and J lost 9, with 8 bases in between. The V call is TRBV20-1, the J call TRBJ2-5; D perhaps matches TRBD2 (5 bases). The sequenced sample consisted of PBMCs. The TCR sequence derives from a boy between 10 and 17 years old in good health and CMV-seropositive. The CDR3 spells CSARDKRAQYF. DNA of the CDR3: TGCAGTGCTAGAGATAAGAGGGCCCAGTACTTC.